One sample yielded the 20 T cell receptor delta chains listed below, sequenced in a study of γδ T cells in repeated Plasmodium falciparum infection. TCRdb reprocessed the multiplex PCR reads using CATT. The profile shows around 57,000 delta-chain clones, 1.7% of them singletons. Gammadelta T cells were flow-sorted from PBMC into Vgamma9/Vdelta2+ and Vdelta2-negative populations for bulk analysis. Input material: gamma-delta T cells from blood. These receptors all come from a pool of human donors (malaria-infected and uninfected, not separated).

This clone was seen only a few times. One base separates it from a far larger clone, so it is likely a read error. Other nucleotide sequences in the sample specify the same CDR3. The CDR3 DNA follows: TGTGCTCTTGGGGAAGGGGACTTCCTACGTGACCCCTGGGGGAAGTCGACCCGAGGCACCGACAAACTCATCTTT. The encoded protein is CALGEGDFLRDPWGKSTRGTDKLIF. V and J are TRDV1 and TRDJ1, with D perhaps given as TRDD2 or TRDD3 (8 bases each). No J gene is reported in TCRdb; it was inferred here by comparing the DNA with germline. Germline values: CDR1 TSWWSYY, CDR2 QGS. The CDR3 is 25 amino acids.

This clone has at least ten counts. This rearrangement joins TRDV1 to TRDJ4; 8 bases fit TRDD3. The CDR3 totals 20 residues. The junction had 20 bases not matched to a gene; V was cut back by 2 bases and J by 0 bases. Looked up from germline, CDR1 is TSWWSYY and CDR2 is QGS. The CDR3 spells CALGEWRPYWGLRGTRPLIF. In DNA form, the CDR3 reads TGTGCTCTTGGGGAATGGCGACCCTACTGGGGGCTCAGGGGCACCAGACCCCTGATCTTT.

A few counts support this clone. The chain is built from TRDV1 and TRDJ1; 9 positions match TRDD3. Germline V CDR1 and CDR2: TSWWSYY, QGS. This CDR3 region has 16 residues. The trim removed 2 bases at V and 8 bases at J, leaving 12 bases unmatched. CDR3 sequence (DNA): TGTGCTCTTGGGGAAAGTCCCTTGGGGGATATAGGGAAACTCATCTTT. It yields the protein CALGESPLGDIGKLIF.

Many counts were recorded for this clone. The protein TCRdb lists belongs to a much larger clone and differs from this DNA's translation at residue 24, which points to a read error; the protein shown is made from the DNA. The chain employs TRDV1 and TRDJ1, with 10 bases matching TRDD3. This CDR3 has 25 amino acids. Germline CDR1 TSWWSYY, CDR2 QGS. This chain's CDR3 is CALGEPSWRAPADRVLGDTSDKLTF. The CDR3 DNA sequence: TGTGCTCTTGGGGAACCCTCTTGGCGAGCCCCTGCGGACAGAGTTTTGGGGGATACATCCGATAAACTCACCTTT.

Notes on this clone: TCRdb attributes to this sequence the protein of a much larger clone, which differs from the DNA translation at residue 8; a read error is likely, and the protein displayed is translated from the DNA. This chain uses TRDV1 with TRDJ1; D possibly corresponds to TRDD3 (6 bases). TCRdb gives no J gene; it was assigned here by matching the DNA to germline. The CDR3 is 20 residues long. Germline CDR1 TSWWSYY, CDR2 QGS. With 1 base removed from V and 0 bases from J, the gap between germline ends came to 24 bases. CDR3 coding DNA: TGTGCTCTTGGGGAACCCAAAAGGTGGGTCTGGGGACCGTACACCGATAAACTCATCTTT. Protein sequence: CALGEPKRWVWGPYTDKLIF.

As for this clone: TCRdb assigns this DNA the protein of a much larger clone, which departs from its translation at residue 13; this likely reflects a read error, and the protein shown comes from translating the DNA. The chain combines TRDV3 with TRDJ1, with 8 positions matching TRDD3. Per germline, CDR1 TVYSNPD and CDR2 GDNSRS (reference sequence). V lost 4 bases to trimming and J lost 9 bases; unmatched junction nucleotides: 31. The CDR3 sequence is 19 residues long. DNA of the CDR3: TGTGCCTCCACTAATTCCCGCCCTTTCTACTGGGGGGCCCATAAAGAACTCATCTTT. Translating gives CASTNSRPFYWGAHKELIF.

Worth noting for this clone: A read error is likely here: a far larger clone is one base away. Other DNA sequences in the sample encode the same CDR3. No J gene call was made, and the V gene is TRDV1; the table gives TRDD3 as D, unverified against the DNA. CDR3 length: 23 amino acids. CDR1 and CDR2 (germline): TSWWSYY, QGS. The CDR3 reads CALGELGLRPNVLGAMYTDKLIF. As DNA, the CDR3 is TGTGCTCTTGGGGAACTGGGACTACGCCCTAACGTACTGGGGGCTATGTACACCGATAAGCTCATCTTT.

This clone was seen only a few times. The chain is built from TRDV1 and TRDJ1; TRDD3 matches 10 bases. The trim removed 1 base at V and 5 bases at J, leaving 31 bases unmatched. This CDR3 contains 24 residues. Germline CDR1 TSWWSYY, CDR2 QGS. CDR3 sequence reads: CALGEPPLMYWGIIPNPTTDKLIF. DNA for the CDR3: TGTGCTCTTGGGGAACCCCCCCTCATGTACTGGGGGATCATCCCTAACCCCACAACTGATAAACTCATCTTT.

This clone was observed a handful of times. The protein TCRdb gives is from a much larger clone and does not agree with this DNA's translation at residue 22, likely a read error; the protein shown here comes from the DNA. CDR3 residues: CAFRKPKYVHYGGYGRTNTDKRIF. The CDR3 region has the DNA TGTGCCTTTCGGAAACCAAAATACGTTCATTATGGAGGATACGGTAGAACAAACACCGATAAACGCATCTTT. The chain joins TRDV3 to TRDJ1; 7 positions agree with TRDD3. CDR1 and CDR2 (germline): TVYSNPD, GDNSRS (reference sequence). This CDR3 is 24 amino acids long.

Notes on this clone: A far larger clone differs by one base, so this is likely a read error. Other DNA variants within this sample encode the same CDR3. This chain uses TRDV2 with TRDJ1; weak D call: TRDD1 (5 bases). Germline V CDR1 and CDR2: GEAIGNYY, EKD. CDR3 size: 16 residues. V dropped 4 bases and J dropped 6 bases, with 23 bases sitting between them. The chain's CDR3 is CACEDTIVGQIYKLIF. The CDR3 coding sequence is TGTGCCTGTGAGGACACTATAGTGGGACAGATATATAAACTCATCTTT.

This clone was seen ten or more times. The TCRdb protein, from a much larger clone, departs from this DNA's translation at residue 3, likely by read error; the protein shown derives from the DNA. The CDR3 is CARDTEDRLTGGPHTDKLIF. CDR3 bases: TGTGCCCGTGACACCGAAGACAGGTTGACTGGGGGTCCACACACCGATAAACTCATCTTT. The chain joins TRDV2 to TRDJ1; TRDD3 matches 8 bases. This CDR3 comprises 20 residues. Per the germline V gene, CDR1 is GEAIGNYY and CDR2 is EKD.

This clone appeared many times. The amino acid sequence in TCRdb belongs to a much larger clone and departs from this DNA's translation at residue 9, likely a sequencing read error; the sequence shown is translated from the DNA. This chain joins TRDV1 and TRDJ1; D may be TRDD3 (5 bases). The CDR3 is 17 amino acids. Trimming pared 1 base from V and 7 bases from J, leaving 22 bases between. CDR1 and CDR2 from the germline V gene are TSWWSYY and QGS. The CDR3 nucleotides are TGTGCTCTTGGGGAACCCTTATCTCCCTGGGCAGGACGTAAACTCATCTTT. Encoded protein: CALGEPLSPWAGRKLIF.

Points on this clone: A far larger clone is one base from this, pointing to a likely read error. The identical CDR3 is also encoded by other nucleotide sequences in the sample. The J gene is TRDJ1, the V gene TRDV1; 8 bases are shared with TRDD3. The J gene is not listed in TCRdb, so it was assigned here from a DNA match to germline. This CDR3 comprises 25 residues. Germline V gene data show CDR1 as TSWWSYY and CDR2 as QGS. V dropped 8 bases and J dropped 0; count of bases not matched to a gene: 38. The CDR3 DNA reads as TGTGCTCTTCCCGAGAGGGTAACCTACCTTTCCTTACTGGGGGTTACACTTCAGTACACCGATAAACTCATCTTT. Protein sequence: CALPERVTYLSLLGVTLQYTDKLIF.

This clone was counted ten times or more. Other DNA sequences in this sample translate to the same CDR3. The chain uses TRDV2 and TRDJ1; possibly TRDD2 for D (6 bases). The CDR3 spans 13 residues. Trimming took 7 bases from V and 0 from J, leaving 11 bases between them. Looked up from germline, CDR1 is GEAIGNYY and CDR2 is EKD. The DNA for the CDR3 is TGTGCCTGCCCTTCCCATCACACCGATAAACTCATCTTT. Its protein is CACPSHHTDKLIF.

This clone was counted many times. The protein in TCRdb stems from a much larger clone and differs at residue 9 from this DNA's translation, likely a read error; here the protein is translated from the DNA. CDR3 protein: CAFRLGIQPKLIF. The CDR3 region has the DNA TGTGCCTTTAGGTTGGGGATACAGCCTAAACTCATCTTT. The chain is built from TRDV3 and TRDJ1, with 8 positions matching TRDD3. V lost 0 bases, J lost 7 bases, and 7 bases stayed unmatched. The CDR3 has 13 amino acids. Germline assignment: CDR1 TVYSNPD and CDR2 GDNSRS (reference sequence).

This clone was seen only a few times. The TCRdb protein comes from a much larger clone and disagrees with this DNA's translation at residue 3, likely due to a read error; the protein given here is derived from the DNA. The chain carries TRDV1 and TRDJ1; 7 bases are shared with TRDD3. This CDR3 contains 22 residues. Germline lookup yields CDR1 TSWWSYY and CDR2 QGS. Here the CDR3 DNA reads TGTGCTTTTGGGGAAGTGGTGACGTCCTGGGGATATTGGGAAAGCGTCACCGATAAACTCATCTTT. It specifies CAFGEVVTSWGYWESVTDKLIF.

This clone was recorded at least ten times. The protein in TCRdb stems from a much larger clone and differs at residue 15 from this DNA's translation, likely a read error; here the protein is translated from the DNA. The genes are TRDV1 and TRDJ1, with TRDD3 matching 10 bases. This CDR3 spans 19 amino acids. The trim removed 3 bases at V and 7 bases at J, leaving 20 bases unmatched. Germline V gives CDR1 TSWWSYY, CDR2 QGS. The CDR3 spells CALGDPESPYWGMFGKLIF. In DNA, the CDR3 is TGTGCTCTTGGGGATCCCGAATCTCCTTACTGGGGGATGTTTGGTAAACTCATCTTT.

In this sample, this clone turned up a few times. A far bigger clonotype differs at one base, so this is likely a read error. Different DNA sequences within this sample yield the same CDR3. The chain links TRDV1 to TRDJ1; D may match TRDD2 or TRDD3 (7 bases each). Matching the DNA to germline supplied the J gene, which TCRdb does not give. The CDR3 spans 22 residues. V lost 1 base, J lost 4 bases, and 34 bases lay in between. CDR1 and CDR2 from the germline V gene are TSWWSYY and QGS. The CDR3 sequence: CALGEPDASYKTGDSRGDKLIF. Written as DNA, the CDR3 is TGTGCTCTTGGGGAACCCGACGCTTCCTATAAAACTGGGGACTCTCGGGGCGATAAACTCATCTTT.

For this clone: The protein TCRdb gives is from a much larger clone and does not agree with this DNA's translation at residue 3, likely a read error; the protein shown here comes from the DNA. This rearrangement joins TRDV1 to TRDJ1; D not resolved. The J gene, not given by TCRdb, was assigned here from a germline match of the nucleotide sequence. The CDR3 is made up of 12 amino acids. Trimming shortened V by 10 bases and J by 3 bases, and 12 bases separated the two germline ends. CDR1 is TSWWSYY, CDR2 QGS, per germline. CDR3 bases: TGTGCTCCGGGAGTCGGTGCCGATAAACTCATCTTT. Residues: CAPGVGADKLIF.

To note about this clone: This DNA translates differently at residue 18 from the TCRdb protein, which is that of a much larger clone; a read error is likely, and the protein shown is the DNA's own translation. This chain links TRDV1 with TRDJ1; 11 positions agree with TRDD3. CDR1 is TSWWSYY, CDR2 QGS, per germline. The CDR3 is 21 amino acids. The CDR3 DNA reads as TGTGCTCTTGGGGAACTTCACCCTACCCCAGATGGGGGATACGACCCCGATGAACTCATCTTT. This gives the protein CALGELHPTPDGGYDPDELIF.